The 9 T cell receptor beta chains given below trace back to one sample, sequenced in a study of blood T cell repertoires in COVID-19 (dated by TCRdb to 2019 to 2021). Libraries were prepared through the immunoSEQ multiplex PCR assay. The source is immuneACCESS, and TCRdb retained only in-frame sequences with V and J called. Part of the clones is not carried over; for the studies checked, unresolved V genes explain less than half of this, and the remainder is unexplained. The table for this sample lists a few hundred thousand clones; roughly 85% of them were counted only once. Roughly 9.6% of the sample is in the top ten clones. The specimen sequenced was peripheral blood. The receptors shown here come from a woman aged 70 to 79 with acute or convalescent COVID-19.

This chain connects TRBV5-5 to TRBJ2-2, with TRBD1 identical over 9 bases. V trimming: 3 bases; J trimming: 4 bases; junction bases outside the gene matches: 4. The CDR3 loop spans 15 amino acids. CDR1 is SGHKS, CDR2 YYEKEE, per germline (reference sequence). The CDR3 DNA reads as TGTGCCAGCAGCTGGGGACAGGGTGGCACCGGGGAGCTGTTTTTT. It translates to CASSWGQGGTGELFF.

This clone was seen a few times. The chain couples TRBV4-1 to TRBJ1-6; a weak D match, TRBD1 (5 bases). Germline V gene sequence: CDR1 MGHRA, CDR2 YSYEKL. The V end was cut by 0 bases, the J end by 9 bases, with 12 bases between. The CDR3 is made up of 15 amino acids. The CDR3 is CASSQDKGRASPLHF. The CDR3, as DNA: TGCGCCAGCAGCCAAGATAAAGGCAGGGCTTCACCCCTCCACTTT.

The V and J genes are TRBV5-1 and TRBJ1-2, with 8 bases fitting TRBD1. The CDR3 is made up of 14 amino acids. V shed 0 bases, J shed 6 bases, and the junction held 4 bases outside the gene matches. Germline V gives CDR1 SGHRS, CDR2 YFSETQ. CDR3 residues: CASSLAQGADGYTF. Written as DNA, the CDR3 is TGCGCCAGCAGCTTGGCGCAGGGGGCGGATGGCTACACCTTC.

The chain is built from TRBV29-1 and TRBJ2-1, with a tentative D call TRBD2 (6 bases). Trimming left V 5 bases short and J 4 bases short, with 12 bases between. The germline V gene encodes CDR1 SQVTM and CDR2 ANQGSEA. The CDR3 is 13 amino acids. The CDR3 loop reads CSVSGGTYNEQFF. In DNA form, the CDR3 reads TGCAGCGTTTCTGGGGGGACGTACAATGAGCAGTTCTTC.

The chain carries TRBV18 and TRBJ2-2; D ambiguous. The germline V and J ends were trimmed by 1 base and 7 bases, with 4 bases remaining between them. Germline assignment: CDR1 KGHSH and CDR2 LQKENI. The CDR3 consists of 12 residues. The CDR3 region is CASSPQLGELFF. The CDR3 DNA reads TGTGCCAGCTCACCACAACTCGGGGAGCTGTTTTTT.

A single count supports this clone. The chain has TRBV4-1 and TRBJ1-2; D possibly corresponds to TRBD1 (6 bases). Looked up from germline, CDR1 is MGHRA and CDR2 is YSYEKL. The CDR3 extends over 16 amino acids. Trimming shortened V by 4 bases and J by 8 bases, and 23 bases separated the two germline ends. The CDR3 is CASSPELTGKVGGYTF. The CDR3 DNA reads TGCGCCAGCAGCCCGGAATTAACAGGGAAGGTAGGCGGCTACACCTTC.

As DNA, the CDR3 is TGTGCCAGCAGCGAGACTAGTTACGAGCAGTACTTC. It encodes CASSETSYEQYF. The rearrangement joins TRBV5-5 to TRBJ2-7; possibly TRBD2 for D (6 bases). The germline V gene has CDR1 SGHKS and CDR2 YYEKEE (reference sequence). This CDR3 has 12 residues. V was clipped by 4 bases and J by 4 bases, with 9 bases between them.

This clone has only a few counts. The chain couples TRBV5-4 to TRBJ1-2; no firm D call. Germline CDR1 reads SGHNT; CDR2 reads YYREEE (reference sequence). V lost 0 bases to trimming and J lost 2 bases, with 14 bases between them. The CDR3 runs 16 residues. CDR3: CASSLAAGTANYGYTF. CDR3 DNA: TGTGCCAGCAGCTTGGCTGCGGGCACAGCAAACTATGGCTACACCTTC.

This rearrangement joins TRBV7-8 to TRBJ1-2, with D possibly matching TRBD1 (5 bases). Germline loops: CDR1 SGHVS, CDR2 FQNEAQ. The V end lost 1 base, the J end lost 4 bases, and 13 bases lay between the germline ends. The CDR3 totals 15 residues. This CDR3 reads CASSLELQGSYGYTF. The CDR3 bases are TGTGCCAGCAGCTTAGAGCTCCAGGGATCCTATGGCTACACCTTC.